This TCR beta chain appears in the sequencing data of a study of STAT3 mutations in large granular lymphocyte leukemia. About the research overall: Around two fifths of treated T-LGLL patients showed hematologic response to immunosuppression.

Findings and caveats of the study: In T-cell large granular lymphocyte leukemia, about half of patients showed multiple immunodominant subclonotypes. Sampling intervals varied between patients and samples.

Sequencing was performed with immunoSEQ multiplex PCR; in TCRdb, only in-frame clones are kept and a portion is missing. The sample yields almost 2,500 clones, of which the top ten take up approximately 80%. The CDR3 comprises 8 residues, both ends counted. In germline, CDR1 is GTSNPN, CDR2 SVGIG (reference sequence). A note on this clone: Its antigen remains unidentified. The CDR3 carries no conserved terminal phenylalanine or tryptophan, so it likely arises from a read error. The DNA is left out, because the CDR3 cannot be placed on it with certainty; the CDR3 is given as TCRdb lists it.

The material sequenced was PBMCs. This TCR came from a human donor with T large granular lymphocyte leukemia. The donor label of this sample is uncertain. Some clones in this sample may be carry-over from other donors' samples. The chain has TRBV30 and TRBJ1-2. CDR3 sequence reads: CAWSGGIG.